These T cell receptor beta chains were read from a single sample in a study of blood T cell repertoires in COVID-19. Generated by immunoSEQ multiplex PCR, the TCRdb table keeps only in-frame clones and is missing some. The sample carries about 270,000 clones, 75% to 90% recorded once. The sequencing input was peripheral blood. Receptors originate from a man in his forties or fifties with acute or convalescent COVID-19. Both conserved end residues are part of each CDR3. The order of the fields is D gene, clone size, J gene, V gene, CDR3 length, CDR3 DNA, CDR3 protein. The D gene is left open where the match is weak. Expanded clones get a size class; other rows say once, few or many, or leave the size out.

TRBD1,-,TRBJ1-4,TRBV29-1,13,TGCAGCGTCGATACAGGGGCTAATGAAAAACTGTTTTTT,CSVDTGANEKLFF
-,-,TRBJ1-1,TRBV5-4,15,TGTGCCAGCAGCTCCCCCCGGGACAATCATTATGAAGCTTTCTTT,CASSSPRDNHYEAFF
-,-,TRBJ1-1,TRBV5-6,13,TGTGCCAGCAGCCGGGGGACGGGAACTGAAGCTTTCTTT,CASSRGTGTEAFF
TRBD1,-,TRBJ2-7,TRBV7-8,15,TGTGCCAGCAGCTTAGGGGGACAGGGTCAATACGAGCAGTACTTC,CASSLGGQGQYEQYF
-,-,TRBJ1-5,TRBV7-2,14,TGTGCCAGCAGCTTAGCAGGGGGTAGGCAGCCCCAGCATTTT,CASSLAGGRQPQHF
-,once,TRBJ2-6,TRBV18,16,TGTGCCAGCTCACCGTCAGCGGGCTCTGGGGCCAACGTCCTGACTTTC,CASSPSAGSGANVLTF
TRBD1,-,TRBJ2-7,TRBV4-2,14,TGTGCCAGCAGCCAAGGGGACAGGGGCTACGAGCAGTACTTC,CASSQGDRGYEQYF
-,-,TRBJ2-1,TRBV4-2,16,TGTGCCAGCAGCCAAGAATACGGCGGTAGTTACTATGAGCAGTTCTTC,CASSQEYGGSYYEQFF
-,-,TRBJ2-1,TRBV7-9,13,TGTGCCAGCAGCTTAGTAGGGGCTGGTGAGCAGTTCTTC,CASSLVGAGEQFF
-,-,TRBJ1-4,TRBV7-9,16,TGTGCCAGCAGCTTAGCCTCGGCGGGGGCTGGCGAAAAACTGTTTTTT,CASSLASAGAGEKLFF
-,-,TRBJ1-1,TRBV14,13,TGTGCCAGCAGCTCGTATAGGGGGACTGAAGCTTTCTTT,CASSSYRGTEAFF
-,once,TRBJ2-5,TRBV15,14,TGTGCCACCAGCAGCTCTAGGGGGCAAGAGACCCAGTACTTC,CATSSSRGQETQYF
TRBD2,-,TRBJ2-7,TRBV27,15,TGTGCCAGCAGTTTCAAAAGGGGAGGGCCCCCGGAGCAGTACTTC,CASSFKRGGPPEQYF
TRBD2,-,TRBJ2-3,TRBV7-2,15,TGTGCCAGCAGCCGGGGACTAGTGGAGGGAGATACGCAGTATTTT,CASSRGLVEGDTQYF
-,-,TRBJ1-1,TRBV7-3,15,TGTGCCAGCAGCTTAACTTCCGGAGAGGGCACTGAAGCTTTCTTT,CASSLTSGEGTEAFF
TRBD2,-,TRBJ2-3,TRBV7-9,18,TGTGCCAGCAGCTTATCCTCACTAGCGGGGGGTGCCCCAGATACGCAGTATTTT,CASSLSSLAGGAPDTQYF
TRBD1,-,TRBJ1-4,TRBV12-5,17,TGTGCTAGTGGTTTGCGGTTCGGGACAGCAACTAATGAAAAACTGTTTTTT,CASGLRFGTATNEKLFF
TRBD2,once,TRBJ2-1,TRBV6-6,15,TGTGCCAGCAGTGCTGGGACTAGCGGGGTGAGTGAGCAGTTCTTC,CASSAGTSGVSEQFF
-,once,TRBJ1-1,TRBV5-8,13,TGTGCCAGCAGCATGACAGTGAACACTGAAGCTTTCTTT,CASSMTVNTEAFF
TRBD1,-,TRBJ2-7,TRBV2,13,TGTGCCAGCGCGCCCCGGGACAGCTACGAGCAGTACTTC,CASAPRDSYEQYF
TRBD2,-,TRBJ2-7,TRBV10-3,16,TGTGCCATCAGTGAGTCGAAGCGGGAGCAAACCTACGAGCAGTACTTC,CAISESKREQTYEQYF
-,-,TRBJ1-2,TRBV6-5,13,TGTGCCAGCAGTCCCTCGAGGGCCTATGGCTACACCTTC,CASSPSRAYGYTF
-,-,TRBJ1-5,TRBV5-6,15,TGTGCCAGCAGCCCTGGGGGGGGTAGCAATCAGCCCCAGCATTTT,CASSPGGGSNQPQHF
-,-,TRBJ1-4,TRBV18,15,TGTGCCAGCTCACCACCGGGACAACTAAATGAAAAACTGTTTTTT,CASSPPGQLNEKLFF
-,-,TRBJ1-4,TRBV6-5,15,TGTGCCAGCAGCCCCTCGGGGGATACTAATGAAAAACTGTTTTTT,CASSPSGDTNEKLFF
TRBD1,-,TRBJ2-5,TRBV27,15,TGTGCCAGCAGTCACCGGACAGGCCTGAAAGAGACCCAGTACTTC,CASSHRTGLKETQYF
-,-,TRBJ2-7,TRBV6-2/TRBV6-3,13,TGTGCCAGCAGTTACTTATGGAAGGGGGAGCAGTACTTC,CASSYLWKGEQYF
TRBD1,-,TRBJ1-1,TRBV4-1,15,TGCGCCAGCAGCCAAGTTGGGACAGGGTACGCTGAAGCTTTCTTT,CASSQVGTGYAEAFF
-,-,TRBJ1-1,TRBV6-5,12,TGTGCCAGCAGTACAGGGTTGACTGAAGCTTTCTTT,CASSTGLTEAFF
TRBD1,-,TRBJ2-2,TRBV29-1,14,TGCAGCGTTGTCCAGGGGGCGTTTTCCAGGGAGCTGTTTTTT,CSVVQGAFSRELFF
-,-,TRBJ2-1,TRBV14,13,TGTGCCAGCAGCCAAGATAGATCGGGGGAACAGTTCTTC,CASSQDRSGEQFF
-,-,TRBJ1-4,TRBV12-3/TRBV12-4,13,TGTGCCAGCAGTTGGGAGGGGCGGGAAAAACTGTTTTTT,CASSWEGREKLFF
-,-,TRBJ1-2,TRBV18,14,TGTGCCAGCTCACCACAGAGTCGGAGGGACGGCTACACCTTC,CASSPQSRRDGYTF
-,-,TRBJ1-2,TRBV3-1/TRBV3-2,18,TGTGCCAGCAGCCAAGAACGGTCAGGGCTAAATAAGATCTATGGCTACACCTTC,CASSQERSGLNKIYGYTF
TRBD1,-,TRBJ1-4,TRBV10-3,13,TGTGCCATCAGTTGGGACAGGGATGAAAAACTGTTTTTT,CAISWDRDEKLFF
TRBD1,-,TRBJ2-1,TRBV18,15,TGTGCCAGCTCACCCGGACAGGGGGCGAACAATGAGCAGTTCTTC,CASSPGQGANNEQFF